This TCR beta chain derives from a study of blood T cell repertoires in COVID-19 (dated by TCRdb to 2020 to 2021). Context from the whole study: The collaborator samples originated in the United States, Italy and Spain and spanned the acute and convalescent phases of COVID-19. The prospective study material was composed of cDNA or gDNA derived from T cells, B-cell-depleted T cells, or PBMCs. The dataset comprised deeply sampled blood TCRbeta repertoires from subjects exposed to, actively infected with, or recovered from COVID-19. The repertoires were released in a freely available public database meant as a resource for research on the immune response to SARS-CoV-2. The samples were drawn from two sources: the first 160 participants of the ongoing ImmuneRACE study, and 950 to 1,500 subjects contributed by 6 global collaborators. Nearly every sample came with metadata listing a de-identified subject ID, COVID-19 status, age in years and sex. Where HLA class I and class II types were available, the types were taken from metadata supplied by the sample provider, not from assay-based typing.

From the cysteine up to the phenylalanine, the CDR3 has a length of 17 residues. Just the 51-base CDR3 DNA is kept, in frame starting at base 1. Trimming accounts for 1 base at V and 0 bases at J, while the number of junction bases matched to no gene is 7. CDR1 and CDR2, per the germline V gene, are SGDLS and YYNGEE. To note about this clone: Its recognized antigen is unknown. There are no base qualities to consult, and no much larger clone falls within one base.

Summary of the overall study and its limitations: The quantity of clinical and demographic metadata differed by source and by participant and was supplied without curation.

The immunoSEQ Assay, a bias-controlled multiplex PCR, was used to amplify TCRbeta CDR3 regions from genomic DNA. Under the source paper's analysis protocol: Within the assay, amplification of reference gene primers was used to estimate how many nucleated cells each sample contained. To quantify the absolute abundance of each unique TCRbeta CDR3 rearrangement, sequence reads were collapsed and filtered. Productive Simpson clonality was computed per sample as the square root of Simpson's diversity index over productive rearrangements. TCRdb took over this immuneACCESS table, retaining in-frame rearrangements with V and J assigned. Such tables are incomplete; in checked studies, under half of the missing clones stem from an unresolved V gene, and the remainder is unexplained. The V and J calls and the clone size are those of that table, but D and trimming were determined from the DNA. The sample contains 84,000 or so clones, more than 80% of them found a single time. Clones ranked in the top ten supply around 15% of the sample.

Whole blood was collected in K2EDTA tubes by collaborating institutions according to the institutions' own protocols. For TCRbeta analysis, collaborators shipped samples in one of three forms: frozen whole blood, isolated PBMCs, or DNA extracted from either of those sample types. The chain is assembled from TRBV9 and TRBJ2-1, with 7 junctional bases fitting TRBD1. This receptor was taken from a woman aged 80 or older with acute or convalescent COVID-19. Sequenced input: peripheral blood. The CDR3 is CASSVQGVGSSYNEQFF. The DNA sequence follows: TGTGCCAGCAGCGTACAGGGGGTGGGGAGCTCCTACAATGAGCAGTTCTTC.